This T cell receptor (beta chain) was retrieved from a study of graft-versus-host responses after intestinal transplantation. Study results and caveats: The presence of high graft-versus-host to host-versus-graft clonal ratios in allografts characterized patients with graft-donor T cell macrochimerism.

The CDR3 contains 14 residues. V was pared by 7 bases and J by 3 bases, with 10 bases of the junction left unmatched. Germline CDR1 SQVTM, CDR2 ANQGSEA. On this clone itself: Its antigen is not known.

Assay used: immunoSEQ multiplex PCR; TCRdb lists only in-frame clones, some missing. The sample has approximately 9,600 clones; about 92% are singletons. Source: PBMCs, taken more than 40 days after intestinal transplantation. This clonotype originated in a human patient who received an intestinal transplant, so some T cells may come from the graft donor. The J gene is TRBJ1-2, the V gene TRBV29-1; 8 bases match TRBD1. Here the CDR3 reads CSDRLEQGDYGYTF. In DNA form, the CDR3 reads TGCAGCGACCGACTGGAACAGGGGGACTATGGCTACACCTTC.